This is a list of T cell receptor beta chains from one sample in a study of PD-1 blockade in classical Hodgkin lymphoma. Assay used: immunoSEQ multiplex PCR; TCRdb lists only in-frame clones, some missing. The repertoire consists of 25,000 to 30,000 clones, with approximately 67% occurring once and the leading ten covering over 9.5%. Material: peripheral blood mononuclear cells (PBMCs), obtained before the second cycle of nivolumab. The receptor source for this set is a human donor with classical Hodgkin lymphoma. Each CDR3 is given with its conserved first and last residue. D genes are given only for firm matches. The size field is filled for only some rows; it gives once, few, many or a size class.

TRBJ1-1 TRBD1 TRBV10-3 few 13 TGTGCCATCAGTCGGGACAGGGGAACTGAAGCTTTCTTT CAISRDRGTEAFF
TRBJ2-1 - TRBV9 once 15 TGTGCCAGCACCATTAATGGGAGGAGGGAGGATGAGCAGTTCTTC CASTINGRREDEQFF
TRBJ2-1 - TRBV2 few 16 TGTGCCAGCAGTGGGCCCGGGGGTTTGTCCTACAATGAGCAGTTCTTC CASSGPGGLSYNEQFF
TRBJ1-5 - TRBV11-1 - 13 TGTGCCAGCAGCACTGGGTTCGGTCAGCCCCAGCATTTT CASSTGFGQPQHF
TRBJ2-3 TRBD1 TRBV14 few 15 TGTGCCAGCAGCAGGACAGGGGGAGGGACAGATACGCAGTATTTT CASSRTGGGTDTQYF
TRBJ2-3 TRBD1 TRBV5-6 few 16 TGTGCCAGCAGCTCGCGACAGGGGGCCAGCACAGATACGCAGTATTTT CASSSRQGASTDTQYF
TRBJ1-5 - TRBV21-1 - 13 TGTGCCAGCAGGGAGGAAGGGAATCAGCCCCAGCATTTT CASREEGNQPQHF
TRBJ1-2 - TRBV27 - 13 TGTGCCAGCAGTTTTTTGGGGGAAAGTGGCTACACCTTC CASSFLGESGYTF
TRBJ2-2 TRBD2 TRBV10-2 once 16 TGCGCCAGCAGGACTAGCGGGAGAGAGAACACCGGGGAGCTGTTTTTT CASRTSGRENTGELFF
TRBJ2-7 TRBD2 TRBV5-1 - 15 TGCGCCAGCAGACCCGGGACTAGCGGAACCTACGAGCAGTACTTC CASRPGTSGTYEQYF
TRBJ1-4 - TRBV7-9 - 15 TGTGCCAGCAGCTTCAGTTCAGGGGTTGGTGAAAAACTGTTTTTT CASSFSSGVGEKLFF
TRBJ1-1 TRBD1 TRBV27 - 16 TGTGCCAGCAGTATCAGTGAGGGGGCTGGGGACACTGAAGCTTTCTTT CASSISEGAGDTEAFF
TRBJ1-4 - TRBV4-2 few 14 TGTGCCAGCAGCCAGGACAGCCCTAATGAAAAACTGTTTTTT CASSQDSPNEKLFF
TRBJ2-1 TRBD2 TRBV7-3 - 13 TGTGCCAGCAGCCATGGACTAGCCGATGAGCAGTTCTTC CASSHGLADEQFF
TRBJ2-7 - TRBV28 - 13 TGTGCCAGCAGTCCCATCGGACAACCCCTAGAGTACTTC CASSPIGQPLEYF
TRBJ2-5 - TRBV7-9 - 16 TGTGCCAGCAGCTTAACCTTTCCCCGGGAGTGGGAGACCCAGTACTTC CASSLTFPREWETQYF
TRBJ2-2 - TRBV7-7 - 13 TGTGCCAGCAGCCTAGAGGGGGGAGGGGAGCTGTTTTTT CASSLEGGGELFF
TRBJ2-1 - TRBV9 - 15 TGTGCCAGCAGCGTAGAACTTTGGGGTTACAATGAGCAGTTCTTC CASSVELWGYNEQFF
TRBJ2-1 TRBD2 TRBV5-1 few 14 TGCGCCAGCAAGGAGCGGGGCCCCCTCAATGAGCAGTTCTTC CASKERGPLNEQFF
TRBJ2-7 - TRBV11-1 once 12 TGTGCCAGCAGCTTAGAAGTCAGCCAGCAGTACTTC CASSLEVSQQYF
TRBJ2-2 TRBD1 TRBV9 - 14 TGTGCCAGCCGGGGACAGACAAACACCGGGGAGCTGTTTTTT CASRGQTNTGELFF